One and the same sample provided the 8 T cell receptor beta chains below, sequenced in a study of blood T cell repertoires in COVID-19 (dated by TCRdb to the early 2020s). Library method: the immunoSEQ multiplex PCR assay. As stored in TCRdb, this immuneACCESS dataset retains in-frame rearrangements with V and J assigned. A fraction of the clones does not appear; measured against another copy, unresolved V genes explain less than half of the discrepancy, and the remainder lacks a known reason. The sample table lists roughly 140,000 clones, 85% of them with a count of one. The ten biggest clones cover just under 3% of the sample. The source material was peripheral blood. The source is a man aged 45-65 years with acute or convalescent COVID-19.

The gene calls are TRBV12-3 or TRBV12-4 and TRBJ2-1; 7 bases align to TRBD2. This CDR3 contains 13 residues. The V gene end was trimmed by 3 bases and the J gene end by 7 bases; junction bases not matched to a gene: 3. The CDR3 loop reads CASSFGGGNEQFF. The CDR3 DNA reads TGTGCCAGCAGTTTTGGGGGGGGGAATGAGCAGTTCTTC.

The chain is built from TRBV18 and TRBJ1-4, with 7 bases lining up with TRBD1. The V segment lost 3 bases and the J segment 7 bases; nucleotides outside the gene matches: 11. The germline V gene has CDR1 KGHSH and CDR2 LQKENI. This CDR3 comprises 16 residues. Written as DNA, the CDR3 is TGTGCCAGCTCACCGAATACAGGGGAGGATGGTGAAAAACTGTTTTTT. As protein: CASSPNTGEDGEKLFF. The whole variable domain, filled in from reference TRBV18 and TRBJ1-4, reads NAGVMQNPRHLVRRRGQEARLRCSPMKGHSHVYWYRQLPEEGLKFMVYLQKENIIDESGMPKERFSAEFPKEGPSILRIQQVVRGDSAAYFCASSPNTGEDGEKLFFGSGTQLSVL.

This chain's CDR3 is CASSPGQGTDTQYF. DNA for the CDR3: TGTGCCAGCAGCCCGGGACAGGGCACAGATACGCAGTATTTT. The rearrangement links TRBV9 to TRBJ2-3; TRBD1 matches 8 bases. Trimming removed 4 bases from V and 1 base from J; junction bases left unmatched: 2. This CDR3 comprises 14 residues. Germline CDR1 is SGDLS and CDR2 is YYNGEE. The whole variable domain, remainder taken from reference TRBV9 and TRBJ2-3, is DSGVTQTPKHLITATGQRVTLRCSPRSGDLSVYWYQQSLDQGLQFLIQYYNGEERAKGNILERFSAQQFPDLHSELNLSSLELGDSALYFCASSPGQGTDTQYFGPGTRLTVL.

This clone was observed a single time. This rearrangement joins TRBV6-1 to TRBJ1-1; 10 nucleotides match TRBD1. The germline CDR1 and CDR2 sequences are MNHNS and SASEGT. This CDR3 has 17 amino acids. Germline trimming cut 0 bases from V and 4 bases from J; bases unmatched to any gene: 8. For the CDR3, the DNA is TGTGCCAGCAGTGAAGCGACAGGGGGCGTCCGGGGCACTGAAGCTTTCTTT. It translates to CASSEATGGVRGTEAFF.

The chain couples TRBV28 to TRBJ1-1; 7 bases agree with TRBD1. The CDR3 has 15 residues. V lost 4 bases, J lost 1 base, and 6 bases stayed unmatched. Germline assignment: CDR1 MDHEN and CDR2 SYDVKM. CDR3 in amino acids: CASSSPGGRNTEAFF. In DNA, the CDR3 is TGTGCCAGCAGTTCCCCAGGGGGGAGGAACACTGAAGCTTTCTTT.

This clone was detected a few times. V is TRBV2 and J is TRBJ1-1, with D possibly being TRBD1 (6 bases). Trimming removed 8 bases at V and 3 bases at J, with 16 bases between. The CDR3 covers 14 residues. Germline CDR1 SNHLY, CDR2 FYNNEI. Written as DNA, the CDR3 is TGTGCCAGCCTACAGGGAGAGTTGGACACTGAAGCTTTCTTT. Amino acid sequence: CASLQGELDTEAFF.

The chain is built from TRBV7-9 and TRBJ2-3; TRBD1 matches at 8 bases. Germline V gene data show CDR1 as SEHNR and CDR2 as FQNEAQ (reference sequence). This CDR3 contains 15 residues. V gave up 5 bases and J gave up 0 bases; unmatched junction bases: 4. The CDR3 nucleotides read TGTGCCAGCAGCCGAGGACAGGGAAGCACAGATACGCAGTATTTT. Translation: CASSRGQGSTDTQYF.

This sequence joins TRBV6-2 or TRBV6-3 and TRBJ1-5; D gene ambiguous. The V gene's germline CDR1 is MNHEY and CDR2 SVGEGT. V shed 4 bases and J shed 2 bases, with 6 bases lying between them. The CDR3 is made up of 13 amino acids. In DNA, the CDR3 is TGTGCCAGCAGTTTAACGGGCAATCAGCCCCAGCATTTT. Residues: CASSLTGNQPQHF.